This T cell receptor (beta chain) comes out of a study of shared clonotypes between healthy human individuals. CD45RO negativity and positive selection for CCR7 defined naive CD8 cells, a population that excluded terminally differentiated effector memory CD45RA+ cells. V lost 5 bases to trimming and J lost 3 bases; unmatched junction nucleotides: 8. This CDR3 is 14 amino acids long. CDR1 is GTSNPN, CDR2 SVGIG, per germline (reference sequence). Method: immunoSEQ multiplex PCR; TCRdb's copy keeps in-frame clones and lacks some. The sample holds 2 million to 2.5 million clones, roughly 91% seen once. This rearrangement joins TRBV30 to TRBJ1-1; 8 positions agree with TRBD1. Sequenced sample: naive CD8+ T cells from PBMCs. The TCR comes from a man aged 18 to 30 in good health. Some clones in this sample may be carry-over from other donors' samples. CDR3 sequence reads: CAWGSRGRDTEAFF. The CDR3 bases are TGTGCCTGGGGGTCCAGGGGGCGAGACACTGAAGCTTTCTTT. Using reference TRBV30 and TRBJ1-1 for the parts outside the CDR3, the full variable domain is SQTIHQWPATLVQPVGSPLSLECTVEGTSNPNLYWYRQAAGRGLQLLFYSVGIGQISSEVPQNLSASRPQDRQFILSSKKLLLSDSGFYLCAWGSRGRDTEAFFGQGTRLTVV.